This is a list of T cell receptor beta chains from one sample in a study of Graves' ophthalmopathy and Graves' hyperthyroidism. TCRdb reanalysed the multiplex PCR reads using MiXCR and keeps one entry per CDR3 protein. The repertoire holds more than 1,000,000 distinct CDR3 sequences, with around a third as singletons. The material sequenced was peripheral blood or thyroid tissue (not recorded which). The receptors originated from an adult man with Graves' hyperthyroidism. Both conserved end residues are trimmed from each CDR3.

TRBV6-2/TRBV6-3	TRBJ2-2	ASREREGFTGELF
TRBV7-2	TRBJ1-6	ASSFWAPRHNSPLH
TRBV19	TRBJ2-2	ASSMRGANTGELF
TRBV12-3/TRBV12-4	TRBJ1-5	ASSIGGQGSNQPQH
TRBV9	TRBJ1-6	ASSGEGQGYSPLH
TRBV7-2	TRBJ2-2	ASGSSGIPNTGELF
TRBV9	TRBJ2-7	ASSVSSVGEQY
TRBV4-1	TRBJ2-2	ASSQDLFPSTGELF
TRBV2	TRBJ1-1	ASCDTNTEAF
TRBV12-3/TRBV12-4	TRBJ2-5	ASSYSDQETQY
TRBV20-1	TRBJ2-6	SASPLPSWREAPSGANVLT
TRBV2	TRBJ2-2	ASSVRDRGLAGELF
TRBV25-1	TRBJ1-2	ASPRDRGGSGYT
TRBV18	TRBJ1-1	ASSPWEGDTEAF
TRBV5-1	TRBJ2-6	ASSLSGDPSGANVLT
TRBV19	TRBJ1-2	ASRTTSGPRISNYGYT
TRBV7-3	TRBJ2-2	ASSFRDRGNPHGELF
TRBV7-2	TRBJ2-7	ASSLVPGMGTSFYEQY
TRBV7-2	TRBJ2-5	ASSTPGQGTPIRETQY
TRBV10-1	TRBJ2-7	ASSRDRGFSSYEQY
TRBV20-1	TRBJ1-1	SARDMGAEAF
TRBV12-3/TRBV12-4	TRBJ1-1	ASRKTRNTEAF
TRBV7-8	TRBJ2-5	ASSLVVQGGKETQY
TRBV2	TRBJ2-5	ASSVDVETQY
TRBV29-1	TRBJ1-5	SDGTGNQPQH
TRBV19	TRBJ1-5	ASSLSGAGGRGNQPQH
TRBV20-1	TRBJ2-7	SARERGASFGVEQY
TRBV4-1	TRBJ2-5	ASSQEGNDIAETQY
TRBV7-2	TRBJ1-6	ASSLRAGSPLH
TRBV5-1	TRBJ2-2	ASSYRSLGELF
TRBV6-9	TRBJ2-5	ASSFQGIQETQY
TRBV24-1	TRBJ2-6	ATSGQGAPGANVLT
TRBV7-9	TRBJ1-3	ASSLGGLSSGNTIY
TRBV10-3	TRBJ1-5	AIRGGGGDQPQH
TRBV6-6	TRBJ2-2	ASSVPGRGNTGELF
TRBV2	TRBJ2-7	ASRKRTVYEQY
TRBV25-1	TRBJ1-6	ASSFGPPTAYNSPLH
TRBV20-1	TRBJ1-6	SARPIAGRSPLH
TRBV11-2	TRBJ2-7	ASSYGGHGQGREQY
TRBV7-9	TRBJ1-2	ASHTAVGSGYT
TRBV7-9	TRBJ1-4	ASSLGGVTNEKLF
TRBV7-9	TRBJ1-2	ASKYPGQERLWSYT